This T cell receptor (beta chain) is from a study of regulatory T cells in long-lasting Graves disease. Study-wide findings and caveats: New patients shared fewer public clonotypes (roughly 910) than persistent patients did (2,741).

Details on this clonotype: What it recognizes is unknown.

Sample time point: persistent/refractory GD, antithyroid drugs over 5 years with positive TRAb. The TCR library was made from RNA that had been extracted from PBMCs in TRIzol. Each patient gave around 8.1 milliliters of EDTA-anticoagulated peripheral blood. Libraries of TCR beta came from iRepertoire HTBI primers plus Arm-PCR of CDR3 regions. One entry per CDR3 protein results from TCRdb running MiXCR on the multiplex PCR reads. This sample has about half a million distinct CDR3 sequences; around a fifth occur once, and the top ten carry around 13%. The length of the CDR3 is 15 residues. The germline V and J ends were trimmed by 5 bases and 0 bases, with 11 bases remaining between them.

Sequenced here: peripheral blood mononuclear cells (PBMCs), sampled when the disease was refractory, from a patient treated with antithyroid drugs. This clonotype was obtained from a female donor with Graves disease. This chain joins TRBV12-3 or TRBV12-4 and TRBJ2-1; tentative D call: TRBD1 (6 bases). In DNA form, the CDR3 reads TGTGCCAGCAGTCCCCGGACAGCCTCCTACAATGAGCAGTTCTTC. Its translation is CASSPRTASYNEQFF.